The present TCR beta chain was sequenced within a study of response to subunit inactivated influenza vaccine. Points from the study as a whole: Few additional T cells are recruited per seasonal influenza vaccination, authors suggested.

Note on this clonotype: Its antigen remains unidentified.

TCRdb re-derived calls from the RT-PCR reads in MiXCR, one entry per CDR3 protein. Of roughly 570,000 distinct CDR3 sequences detected, 11% to 15% appear once; the ten largest clones hold around 10%. This sequence was found in a man over 45 who received an inactivated influenza vaccine. Sequenced material: PBMCs from blood, taken approximately 12 days after vaccination.

The CDR3 loop is CASSLAGQDIQYF. The DNA for the CDR3 is TGCGCCAGCAGCTTGGCAGGCCAGGACATTCAGTACTTC. The V gene is TRBV5-1, the J gene TRBJ2-4; unclear D gene. CDR1 and CDR2 from the germline V gene are SGHRS and YFSETQ. This CDR3 has 13 amino acids. The V gene lost 0 bases and the J gene lost 8 bases, with 9 bases spanning the gap.